This TCR beta chain was sequenced in a study of blood T cell repertoires in COVID-19. Study as a whole: PBMCs, B-cell-depleted T cells, or T cells provided the cDNA or gDNA that made up the material.

With 5 bases removed from V and 0 bases from J, the gap between germline ends came to 13 bases. CDR1 is SGHDT and CDR2 is YYEEEE in the germline V gene. The CDR3 length is 15 residues. Enrolled during active infection, Seattle patients were then followed longitudinally. Source study methods: Estimates of nucleated cell counts were drawn from the amplification of reference gene primers. Clones were read by immunoSEQ multiplex PCR, and TCRdb kept only the in-frame ones, dropping some. That table is the source of V, J and clone size, and D and trimming were worked out from the DNA. The sample holds hundreds of thousands of clones, around nine tenths seen once.

Sequenced input: peripheral blood. The TCR was taken from an older woman with COVID-19, enrolled during active disease. V usage is TRBV5-6 and J usage is TRBJ2-3; tentatively, D is TRBD2 (5 bases). The CDR3 is CASSRGLPSTDTQYF. The CDR3 DNA is TGTGCCAGCAGTCGCGGACTTCCTAGCACAGATACGCAGTATTTT.